These 27 T cell receptor beta chains were sequenced from one sample in a study of cytomegalovirus exposure and HLA in healthy donors. Method: immunoSEQ multiplex PCR; TCRdb's copy keeps in-frame clones and lacks some. This table has about 180,000 clones, about 89% appearing once. The sequenced sample consisted of PBMCs. These receptors were obtained from a man between 18 and 29 years old in good health and CMV-seropositive.

CDR3 sequence (DNA): TGTGCCAGCGGAAGAACGGCCCAGGGGCCCCAGCATTTT. This codes for CASGRTAQGPQHF. This chain joins TRBV6-5 and TRBJ1-5; D perhaps matches TRBD1 (5 bases). The V gene's germline CDR1 is MNHEY and CDR2 SVGAGI. The CDR3 has 13 amino acids. V dropped 8 bases and J dropped 9 bases, with 17 bases sitting between them.

The chain combines TRBV5-1 with TRBJ1-1, with D unclear. This CDR3 comprises 13 residues. Per germline, CDR1 SGHRS and CDR2 YFSETQ. Between the trimmed V and J ends, which lost 3 bases and 7 bases, there was a span of 13 bases. This CDR3 reads CASSWRVGGEAFF. In nucleotides, the CDR3 is TGCGCCAGCAGCTGGAGGGTGGGTGGTGAAGCTTTCTTT.

The rearrangement uses TRBV7-3 and TRBJ1-1; 7 nucleotides agree with TRBD1. J was trimmed by 1 base and V by 4 bases; bases with no gene match: 3. The CDR3 totals 14 residues. CDR1 SGHTA and CDR2 FQGTGA come from the germline V gene. This CDR3 is CASSSGQPNTEAFF. Here the CDR3 DNA reads TGTGCCAGCAGCTCGGGACAGCCGAACACTGAAGCTTTCTTT.

This chain uses TRBV2 with TRBJ2-3; TRBD2 agrees at 7 bases. There are 15 residues in the CDR3. From germline, CDR1 is SNHLY and CDR2 FYNNEI. V dropped 7 bases and J dropped 3; count of bases not matched to a gene: 10. In DNA, the CDR3 is TGTGCCAGCAACACCGGGTCGGGAGGAACAGATACGCAGTATTTT. It yields the protein CASNTGSGGTDTQYF. The complete variable domain, with remaining parts taken from reference TRBV2 and TRBJ2-3, reads EPEVTQTPSHQVTQMGQEVILRCVPISNHLYFYWYRQILGQKVEFLVSFYNNEISEKSEIFDDQFSVERPDGSNFTLKIRSTKLEDSAMYFCASNTGSGGTDTQYFGPGTRLTVL.

This clone was seen a few times. The rearrangement joins TRBV15 to TRBJ1-5, with D unresolved. Deletions cut 1 base from V and 5 bases from J, with 6 bases between. Germline V gene lookup returns CDR1 LNHNV and CDR2 YYDKDF (reference sequence). The CDR3 has 13 residues. CDR3 coding DNA: TGTGCCACCAGCAGAGGCGGGGATCAGCCCCAGCATTTT. This gives the protein CATSRGGDQPQHF. The complete variable domain, with remaining parts taken from reference TRBV15 and TRBJ1-5, reads DAMVIQNPRYQVTQFGKPVTLSCSQTLNHNVMYWYQQKSSQAPKLLFHYYDKDFNNEADTPDNFQSRRPNTSFCFLDIRSPGLGDTAMYLCATSRGGDQPQHFGDGTRLSIL.

The V call is TRBV4-1, the J call TRBJ1-3; D is perhaps TRBD1 (5 bases). Germline values: CDR1 MGHRA, CDR2 YSYEKL. The CDR3 totals 17 residues. Trimming removed 0 bases from V and 0 bases from J, with 12 bases in between. CDR3 sequence (DNA): TGCGCCAGCAGCCAAGATCGGGGGAAGAGCTCTGGAAACACCATATATTTT. Amino acids: CASSQDRGKSSGNTIYF.

The rearrangement links TRBV11-2 to TRBJ2-4, with D uncertain. Trimming cost V 1 base and J 2 bases, with 9 bases left between them. Germline V gives CDR1 SGHAT, CDR2 FQNNGV. The CDR3 has 15 amino acids. Written as DNA, the CDR3 is TGTGCCAGCAGCTTAGCACCTATTACCAAAAACATTCAGTACTTC. This translates into CASSLAPITKNIQYF.

This clone was seen only a few times. The rearrangement uses TRBV29-1 and TRBJ1-2; 7 bases fit TRBD1. The CDR3 spans 13 residues. Germline values: CDR1 SQVTM, CDR2 ANQGSEA. J lost 7 bases, V lost 6 bases, and 11 bases had no gene match. The CDR3, as DNA: TGCAGCGTCTCAGACAGGGCGCCGCTTGGCTACACCTTC. Protein: CSVSDRAPLGYTF.

The chain couples TRBV5-1 to TRBJ1-1; no reliable D call. The CDR3 length is 13 residues. Trimming removed 1 base at V and 1 base at J, with 5 bases between. CDR1 is SGHRS, CDR2 YFSETQ, per germline. The CDR3 spells CASSLTANTEAFF. The DNA for the CDR3 is TGCGCCAGCAGCTTGACAGCGAACACTGAAGCTTTCTTT.

The V and J genes are TRBV7-8 and TRBJ2-1; tentatively, D is TRBD2 (5 bases). The germline gives CDR1 SGHVS, CDR2 FQNEAQ. This CDR3 contains 15 residues. V lost 3 bases and J 5 bases, leaving 14 bases between the germline ends. The CDR3 coding sequence is TGTGCCAGCAGCTTGACCGGGATCGAAAACAATGAGCAGTTCTTC. This codes for CASSLTGIENNEQFF.

The J gene is TRBJ2-1, the V gene TRBV12-5; maybe TRBD1 (5 bases). This CDR3 is built from 11 residues. V lost 4 bases and J lost 7, with 5 bases in between. Germline loops: CDR1 LGHNT, CDR2 FRNRAP. The CDR3 reads CASGSGNEQFF. In DNA, the CDR3 is TGTGCTAGTGGTTCAGGGAATGAGCAGTTCTTC.

The chain joins TRBV29-1 to TRBJ2-7; TRBD1 matches 7 bases. CDR3 length: 16 amino acids. In germline, CDR1 is SQVTM, CDR2 ANQGSEA. With 2 bases clipped from V and 0 bases from J, the junction kept 10 bases outside the gene matches. The DNA of the CDR3 is TGCAGCGTTGAATTGGGGACAGAACTAAACTCCTACGAGCAGTACTTC. It translates to CSVELGTELNSYEQYF.

This sequence joins TRBV6-5 and TRBJ2-7; TRBD2 matches 8 bases. V was pared by 6 bases and J by 3 bases, with 7 bases of the junction left unmatched. The CDR3 is 14 amino acids. Germline V lookup: CDR1 MNHEY, CDR2 SVGAGI. The CDR3: CASSQAGVNYEQYF. Written as DNA, the CDR3 is TGTGCCAGCAGCCAAGCGGGAGTGAACTACGAGCAGTACTTC.

This clone was found a few times. The chain joins TRBV28 to TRBJ1-5, with 7 bases identical to TRBD1. Germline values: CDR1 MDHEN, CDR2 SYDVKM. This CDR3 spans 15 amino acids. The J segment lost 8 bases and the V segment lost 2 bases, leaving 9 bases of the junction unmatched. The chain's CDR3 is CASSLLGQSLEPQHF. The CDR3 nucleotides are TGTGCCAGCAGTTTACTGGGACAGTCTTTGGAGCCCCAGCATTTT.

The chain carries TRBV7-2 and TRBJ2-7; 7 positions agree with TRBD1. This CDR3 region has 15 residues. The germline gives CDR1 SGHTA, CDR2 FQGNSA. Unmatched junction bases numbered 7, after V lost 1 base and J lost 4 bases. As DNA, the CDR3 is TGTGCCAGCAGCTTAGTCACAAGGGGGCTATACGAGCAGTACTTC. Translating gives CASSLVTRGLYEQYF.

CDR3 in DNA: TGTGCCAGCAGTGAAGCTGGGCCACAAGAGACCCAGTACTTC. Translated: CASSEAGPQETQYF. This chain uses TRBV25-1 with TRBJ2-5; D uncertain. This CDR3 contains 14 residues. Per the germline V gene, CDR1 is MGHDK and CDR2 is SYGVNS. V lost 2 bases to trimming and J lost 2 bases, with 9 bases between them.

V gene TRBV15 combines with J gene TRBJ2-5, with 9 bases matching TRBD1. V trimming: 3 bases; J trimming: 4 bases; junction bases outside the gene matches: 6. The length of the CDR3 is 15 residues. Germline values: CDR1 LNHNV, CDR2 YYDKDF (reference sequence). The CDR3 nucleotides read TGTGCCACCAGCAGGGGGACAGGGCGGGGAGAGACCCAGTACTTC. This encodes CATSRGTGRGETQYF.

Only one count was recorded for this clone. V and J are TRBV7-8 and TRBJ1-3; D gene ambiguous. Germline values: CDR1 SGHVS, CDR2 FQNEAQ. This CDR3 has 14 amino acids. V was cut by 2 bases and J by 7 bases, with 12 bases left in between. The CDR3 nucleotides are TGTGCCAGCAGCTTATCAGGTTTTAGGAACACCATATATTTT. Its protein is CASSLSGFRNTIYF. The full variable domain, with the rest looked up from reference TRBV7-8 and TRBJ1-3, is GAGVSQSPRYKVAKRGQDVALRCDPISGHVSLFWYQQALGQGPEFLTYFQNEAQLDKSGLPSDRFFAERPEGSVSTLKIQRTQQEDSAVYLCASSLSGFRNTIYFGEGSWLTVV.

The J gene is TRBJ2-7, the V gene TRBV6-5; maybe TRBD2 (5 bases). The CDR3 length is 15 residues. Germline values: CDR1 MNHEY, CDR2 SVGAGI. The V end lost 6 bases, the J end lost 0 bases, and 15 bases lay between the germline ends. The CDR3 DNA is TGTGCCAGCAGATATGGCCTAGGGAGCTCCTACGAGCAGTACTTC. Translating gives CASRYGLGSSYEQYF.

This clone was observed a single time. The chain uses TRBV9 and TRBJ1-5; TRBD1 matches at 7 bases. Trimming took 2 bases from V and 1 from J; bases not matched to a gene: 3. CDR3 length equals 15 residues. The germline CDR1 and CDR2 sequences are SGDLS and YYNGEE. CDR3 sequence: CASSVSGGSNQPQHF. The CDR3 DNA is TGTGCCAGCAGCGTGTCAGGGGGGAGCAATCAGCCCCAGCATTTT. Using reference TRBV9 and TRBJ1-5 for the parts outside the CDR3, the full variable domain is DSGVTQTPKHLITATGQRVTLRCSPRSGDLSVYWYQQSLDQGLQFLIQYYNGEERAKGNILERFSAQQFPDLHSELNLSSLELGDSALYFCASSVSGGSNQPQHFGDGTRLSIL.

The chain has TRBV23-1 and TRBJ1-2, with 9 positions matching TRBD1. TRBV23-1 is treated as an ORF (open reading frame) with a function not yet certain. The V segment lost 5 bases and the J segment 5 bases; nucleotides outside the gene matches: 9. The CDR3 extends over 15 amino acids. The CDR3 here is CASSGGQGKGYGYTF. As DNA, the CDR3 is TGCGCCAGCAGTGGGGGACAGGGTAAGGGGTATGGCTACACCTTC.

The chain employs TRBV6-1 and TRBJ2-7, with D tentatively TRBD2 (6 bases). Germline-derived CDR1 and CDR2 are MNHNS and SASEGT. The CDR3 contains 12 residues. V was trimmed by 8 bases and J by 0 bases, leaving 8 bases between them. CDR3 bases: TGTGCCAGCCAGGGAGGCTCCTACGAGCAGTACTTC. Residues: CASQGGSYEQYF.

The rearrangement links TRBV20-1 to TRBJ1-5; no definite D call. There are 11 residues in the CDR3. Per germline, CDR1 DFQATT and CDR2 SNEGSKA (reference sequence). The V end lost 4 bases, the J end lost 10 bases, and 11 bases lay between the germline ends. The CDR3 nucleotides read TGCAGTGCTAACGGGGAGGGCCCCCAGCATTTT. Protein: CSANGEGPQHF.

The CDR3 DNA reads TGCGCCAGCAGCTCAGGGGCGTATCAGGAGCAGTACTTC. Its translation: CASSSGAYQEQYF. The chain recombines TRBV5-1 with TRBJ2-7, with TRBD1 as a possible D gene (6 bases). Per the germline V gene, CDR1 is SGHRS and CDR2 is YFSETQ. With 3 bases removed from V and 7 bases from J, the gap between germline ends came to 14 bases. This CDR3 contains 13 residues.

The chain has TRBV2 and TRBJ2-5, with 9 bases aligning to TRBD1. J was trimmed by 2 bases and V by 6 bases; bases with no gene match: 7. The CDR3 length is 15 residues. CDR1 and CDR2 from the germline V gene are SNHLY and FYNNEI. CDR3 sequence (DNA): TGTGCCAGCAGAACCGGGACAGGGCTACAAGAGACCCAGTACTTC. Residues: CASRTGTGLQETQYF. Looking up the rest from reference TRBV2 and TRBJ2-5 gives the full variable domain: EPEVTQTPSHQVTQMGQEVILRCVPISNHLYFYWYRQILGQKVEFLVSFYNNEISEKSEIFDDQFSVERPDGSNFTLKIRSTKLEDSAMYFCASRTGTGLQETQYFGPGTRLLVL.

The chain recombines TRBV19 with TRBJ2-7; maybe TRBD1 (6 bases). The CDR3 totals 16 residues. Per the germline V gene, CDR1 is LNHDA and CDR2 is SQIVND (reference sequence). Trimming removed 5 bases from V and 2 bases from J, with 19 bases in between. The CDR3 coding sequence is TGTGCCAGTAGTCCAAAGTTAGGGACATCGACCTACGAGCAGTACTTC. It encodes CASSPKLGTSTYEQYF.

The genes are TRBV29-1 and TRBJ2-5; 10 bases align to TRBD2. Looked up from germline, CDR1 is SQVTM and CDR2 is ANQGSEA. The CDR3 is 14 amino acids. Trimming removed 6 bases from V and 5 bases from J; junction bases left unmatched: 9. The CDR3 region is CSVVPSGSWETQYF. In DNA, the CDR3 is TGCAGCGTAGTCCCTAGCGGGAGTTGGGAGACCCAGTACTTC.